Presented here are 24 T cell receptor beta chains from one specimen sequenced in a study of shared clonotypes between healthy human individuals. Selected positively for CCR7 and CD45RO-negative, naive CD8 cells excluded terminally differentiated effector memory CD45RA+ cells. Assay: immunoSEQ multiplex PCR; the TCRdb copy retains only in-frame clones and omits some. The data show about 2 million clones, just under 95% seen once. The material sequenced was naive CD8+ T cells sorted from blood. These receptors originate from a man aged 18 to 30 in good health.

The chain carries TRBV4-1 and TRBJ2-5, with TRBD2 matching over 7 bases. The CDR3 is made up of 16 amino acids. In germline, CDR1 is MGHRA, CDR2 YSYEKL. V was pared by 0 bases and J by 7 bases, with 11 bases of the junction left unmatched. CDR3 coding DNA: TGCGCCAGCAGCCAAGAAAGCGTGATCCCGGGAGGGACCCAGTACTTC. This translates into CASSQESVIPGGTQYF.

The rearrangement joins TRBV5-1 to TRBJ2-2, with a tentative D call TRBD1 (5 bases). V was cut by 0 bases and J by 4 bases, with 13 bases left in between. The CDR3 consists of 16 residues. In germline, CDR1 is SGHRS, CDR2 YFSETQ. The CDR3 DNA follows: TGCGCCAGCAGCTTGGAGGCAGGGTTTAGCACCGGGGAGCTGTTTTTT. This encodes CASSLEAGFSTGELFF.

V and J are TRBV6-5 and TRBJ1-6; no definite D call. V dropped 2 bases and J dropped 9 bases, with 14 bases sitting between them. The CDR3 is made up of 15 amino acids. The V gene's germline CDR1 is MNHEY and CDR2 SVGAGI. CDR3 residues: CASSYEDGFRSPLHF. Here the CDR3 DNA reads TGTGCCAGCAGTTACGAGGACGGCTTCCGTTCACCCCTCCACTTT.

The CDR3 DNA reads as TGTGCCAGCAGTGACCCGAGGGGGTCTAGCACAGATACGCAGTATTTT. Translation: CASSDPRGSSTDTQYF. V gene TRBV2 combines with J gene TRBJ2-3, with a tentative D call TRBD1 (6 bases). Trimming left V 3 bases short and J 0 bases short, with 13 bases between. The germline V gene has CDR1 SNHLY and CDR2 FYNNEI. This CDR3 is built from 16 residues.

A note on this clone: At the DNA level, this CDR3 is encoded by other sequences in the same sample as well. The V gene is TRBV5-6, the J gene TRBJ1-1, with D hard to call. Germline V gene data show CDR1 as SGHDT and CDR2 as YYEEEE. The CDR3 consists of 12 residues. The V and J ends lost 4 bases and 5 bases respectively, with 9 bases between them. The CDR3 DNA is TGTGCCAGCAGCCTCGTCCCGACTGAAGCTTTCTTT. This sequence encodes CASSLVPTEAFF.

The rearrangement uses TRBV9 and TRBJ2-7, with TRBD1 matching over 7 bases. The germline CDR1 and CDR2 sequences are SGDLS and YYNGEE. V shed 4 bases and J 3 bases; nucleotides not matched to a gene: 10. CDR3 length: 15 amino acids. The CDR3 spells CASSFRQGPGYEQYF. CDR3 in DNA: TGTGCCAGCAGCTTTCGACAGGGCCCTGGCTACGAGCAGTACTTC.

For this clone: This CDR3 is also generated by other DNA sequences in the sample. The V gene is TRBV6-5, the J gene TRBJ2-7, with D maybe TRBD1 (5 bases). CDR3 length: 13 amino acids. V lost 2 bases and J 3 bases, leaving 8 bases between the germline ends. Germline-derived CDR1 and CDR2 are MNHEY and SVGAGI. DNA for the CDR3: TGTGCCAGCAGTTACGCCCAGGGCTACGAGCAGTACTTC. Protein sequence: CASSYAQGYEQYF.

The chain carries TRBV5-1 and TRBJ2-7, with 13 bases that match TRBD2. The CDR3 runs to 15 residues. Germline CDR1 reads SGHRS; CDR2 reads YFSETQ. V lost 3 bases and J lost 6; bases outside the gene matches: 6. CDR3 coding DNA: TGCGCCAGCAGCTCCGGACTAGCGGGAGCGATCGAGCAGTACTTC. Translating it yields CASSSGLAGAIEQYF.

As DNA, the CDR3 is TGTGCCAGCAGCCCTTGGGACACCAACACTGAAGCTTTCTTT. It encodes CASSPWDTNTEAFF. The V call is TRBV7-2, the J call TRBJ1-1; D might be TRBD1 (6 bases). CDR1 is SGHTA, CDR2 FQGNSA, per germline. Trimming cost V 5 bases and J 2 bases, with 12 bases left between them. The CDR3 has 14 amino acids.

The genes are TRBV4-1 and TRBJ2-1; D not resolved. The CDR3 contains 12 residues. V gave up 0 bases and J gave up 13 bases, with 10 bases separating them. Germline CDR1 MGHRA, CDR2 YSYEKL. The CDR3 bases are TGCGCCAGCAGCCAAGATGGGCAGCTACAGTTCTTC. Its protein product is CASSQDGQLQFF.

The rearrangement uses TRBV19 and TRBJ2-7, with D hard to call. Trimming took 3 bases from V and 7 from J, leaving 13 bases between them. Germline assignment: CDR1 LNHDA and CDR2 SQIVND (reference sequence). This CDR3 has 13 residues. The CDR3 here is CASSIGPPGEQYF. The CDR3 DNA reads as TGTGCCAGTAGTATCGGACCCCCTGGGGAGCAGTACTTC.

The chain employs TRBV28 and TRBJ1-5; D remains ambiguous. The V end lost 2 bases, the J end lost 3 bases, and 11 bases lay between the germline ends. The CDR3 consists of 15 residues. Germline values: CDR1 MDHEN, CDR2 SYDVKM. The CDR3 DNA reads as TGTGCCAGCAGTTTACTCTTGGGGTCCAATCAGCCCCAGCATTTT. This encodes CASSLLLGSNQPQHF.

The CDR3 is CASSSGQGHEQYF. CDR3 nucleotides: TGTGCCAGCAGCTCCGGACAGGGCCACGAGCAGTACTTC. The chain combines TRBV5-6 with TRBJ2-7, with 8 bases identical to TRBD1. J was trimmed by 5 bases and V by 3 bases; bases with no gene match: 4. The CDR3 is 13 amino acids. CDR1 and CDR2 from the germline V gene are SGHDT and YYEEEE.

The V and J genes are TRBV4-1 and TRBJ2-7, with D uncertain. Germline loops: CDR1 MGHRA, CDR2 YSYEKL. With 0 bases removed from V and 1 base from J, the gap between germline ends came to 10 bases. This CDR3 spans 15 amino acids. The CDR3 DNA reads as TGCGCCAGCAGCCAAGATGGGCTAATTTCCTACGAGCAGTACTTC. Residues: CASSQDGLISYEQYF.

The V gene is TRBV28, the J gene TRBJ2-1; 7 positions match TRBD2. The V gene's germline CDR1 is MDHEN and CDR2 SYDVKM. V lost 1 base and J lost 7; bases outside the gene matches: 13. The CDR3 runs 17 residues. The CDR3 loop is CASSLYRAGVGRNEQFF. CDR3 nucleotide sequence: TGTGCCAGCAGTTTATATCGGGCGGGGGTAGGTAGGAATGAGCAGTTCTTC.

The CDR3 nucleotides are TGTGCCAGTAGTCTCCGGGACAGGGGCTACCAAGAGACCCAGTACTTC. Translating it yields CASSLRDRGYQETQYF. This chain links TRBV19 with TRBJ2-5; 10 nucleotides line up with TRBD1. V lost 5 bases and J lost 0; bases outside the gene matches: 6. The CDR3 contains 16 residues. Germline loops: CDR1 LNHDA, CDR2 SQIVND (reference sequence).

This chain connects TRBV11-3 to TRBJ1-1; D unresolved. Germline CDR1 is SGHNT and CDR2 is YENEEA. The CDR3 extends over 13 amino acids. V lost 1 base, J lost 4 bases, and 7 bases lay in between. CDR3 amino acids: CASSLGSFTEAFF. The CDR3 bases are TGTGCCAGCAGCTTAGGAAGCTTCACTGAAGCTTTCTTT.

In DNA form, the CDR3 reads TGTGCCAGCAGTTTTGACGGGGCGTACAATGAGCAGTTCTTC. Protein sequence: CASSFDGAYNEQFF. The chain links TRBV27 to TRBJ2-1; D tentatively fits TRBD1 or TRBD2 (5 bases each). The germline V gene has CDR1 MNHEY and CDR2 SMNVEV (reference sequence). This CDR3 is built from 14 residues. Between the trimmed V and J ends, which lost 3 bases and 4 bases, there was a span of 10 bases.

The rearrangement links TRBV2 to TRBJ2-3; TRBD2 might be the D (6 bases). Looked up from germline, CDR1 is SNHLY and CDR2 is FYNNEI. The CDR3 loop spans 14 amino acids. V gave up 7 bases and J gave up 6 bases, with 17 bases separating them. CDR3 amino acids: CASTPADGRDTQYF. In DNA form, the CDR3 reads TGTGCCAGCACCCCGGCTGATGGGAGGGATACGCAGTATTTT.

V usage is TRBV19 and J usage is TRBJ1-5; D is undetermined. The CDR3 totals 15 residues. V was trimmed by 3 bases and J by 3 bases, leaving 12 bases between them. Germline CDR1 and CDR2: LNHDA and SQIVND (reference sequence). The CDR3, as DNA: TGTGCCAGTAGTATGGAAATGTGGAACAATCAGCCCCAGCATTTT. It codes for CASSMEMWNNQPQHF.

The chain joins TRBV5-4 to TRBJ2-2; D is undetermined. The CDR3 covers 12 residues. The V gene's germline CDR1 is SGHNT and CDR2 YYREEE (reference sequence). Trimming cost V 2 bases and J 6 bases, with 5 bases left between them. CDR3 nucleotide sequence: TGTGCCAGCAGCTTTATCCCCGGGGAGCTGTTTTTT. It codes for CASSFIPGELFF.

J is TRBJ2-1 and V is TRBV29-1; 14 bases map to TRBD2. CDR3 length: 17 amino acids. Germline trimming cut 2 bases from V and 1 base from J; bases unmatched to any gene: 4. Germline loops: CDR1 SQVTM, CDR2 ANQGSEA. The DNA for the CDR3 is TGCAGCGTTGAACCTGGACTAGCGGGAGGATCCTACAATGAGCAGTTCTTC. This codes for CSVEPGLAGGSYNEQFF.

The chain links TRBV5-1 to TRBJ2-3; TRBD2 agrees at 14 bases. CDR3 size: 20 residues. Germline lookup yields CDR1 SGHRS and CDR2 YFSETQ. Trimming removed 0 bases from V and 0 bases from J; junction bases left unmatched: 9. CDR3 sequence (DNA): TGCGCCAGCAGCTTGGCAAGGGGACTAGCGGGAGACCCCAGCACAGATACGCAGTATTTT. It codes for CASSLARGLAGDPSTDTQYF. Full variable domain (missing parts from reference TRBV5-1 and TRBJ2-3): KAGVTQTPRYLIKTRGQQVTLSCSPISGHRSVSWYQQTPGQGLQFLFEYFSETQRNKGNFPGRFSGRQFSNSRSEMNVSTLELGDSALYLCASSLARGLAGDPSTDTQYFGPGTRLTVL.

The CDR3 DNA reads TGTGCCAGCAGCTTGGCCGGGGGGGCGGGCACAGATACGCAGTATTTT. As protein: CASSLAGGAGTDTQYF. The chain is built from TRBV7-2 and TRBJ2-3, with 8 bases identical to TRBD2. CDR1 SGHTA and CDR2 FQGNSA come from the germline V gene. V dropped 3 bases and J dropped 1; count of bases not matched to a gene: 6. The CDR3 spans 16 residues.